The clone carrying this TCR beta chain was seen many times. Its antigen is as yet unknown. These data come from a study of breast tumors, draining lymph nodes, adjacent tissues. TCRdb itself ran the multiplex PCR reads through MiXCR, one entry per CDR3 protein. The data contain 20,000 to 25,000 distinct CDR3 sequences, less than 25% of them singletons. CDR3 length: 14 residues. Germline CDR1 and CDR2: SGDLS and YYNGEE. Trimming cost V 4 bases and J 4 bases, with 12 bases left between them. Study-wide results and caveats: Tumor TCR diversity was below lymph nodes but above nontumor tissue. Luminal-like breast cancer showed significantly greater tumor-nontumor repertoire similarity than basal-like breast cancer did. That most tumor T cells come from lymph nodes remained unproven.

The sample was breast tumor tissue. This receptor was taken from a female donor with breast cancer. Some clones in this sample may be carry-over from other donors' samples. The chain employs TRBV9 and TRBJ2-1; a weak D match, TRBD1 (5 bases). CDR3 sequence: CASSPEQEYNEQFF. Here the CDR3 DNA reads TGTGCCAGCAGCCCCGAACAGGAGTACAATGAGCAGTTCTTC.